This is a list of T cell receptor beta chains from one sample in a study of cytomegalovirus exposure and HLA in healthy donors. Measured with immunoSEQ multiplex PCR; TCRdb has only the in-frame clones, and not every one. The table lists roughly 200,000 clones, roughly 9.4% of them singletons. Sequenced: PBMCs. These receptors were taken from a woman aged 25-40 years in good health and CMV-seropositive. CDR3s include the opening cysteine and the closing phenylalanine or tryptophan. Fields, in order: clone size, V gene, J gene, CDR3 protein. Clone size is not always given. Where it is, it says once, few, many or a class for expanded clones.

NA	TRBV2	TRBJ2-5	CASSEVTEQETQYF
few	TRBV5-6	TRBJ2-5	CASSPFGMDETQYF
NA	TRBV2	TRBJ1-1	CASSEGGTGNTEAFF
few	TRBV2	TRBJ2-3	CASSGSGILTDTQYF
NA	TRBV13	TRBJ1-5	CASSLGGQGVGQPQHF
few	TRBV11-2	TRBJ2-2	CASSYDSLTNTGELFF
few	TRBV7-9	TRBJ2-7	CASSPGRPFRDEQYF
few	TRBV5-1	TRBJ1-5	CASSLDYGQGYQPQHF
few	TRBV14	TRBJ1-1	CASSRSGRGTEAFF
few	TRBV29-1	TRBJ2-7	CSVQTATYEQYF
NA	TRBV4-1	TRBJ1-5	CASSQDAGTGINQPQHF
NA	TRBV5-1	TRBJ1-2	CASSLVEANYGYTF
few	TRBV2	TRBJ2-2	CASSGGLATGELFF
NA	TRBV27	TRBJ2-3	CASRRTGGIDTQYF
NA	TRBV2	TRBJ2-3	CASSPGGGQQYF
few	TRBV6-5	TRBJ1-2	CASSYRGFYGYTF
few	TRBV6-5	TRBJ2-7	CASSYFVDRVYEQYF
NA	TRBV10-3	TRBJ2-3	CAISETSGVFTDTQYF
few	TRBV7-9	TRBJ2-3	CASSLESNDNYDTDTQYF
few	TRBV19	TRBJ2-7	CASSIPGLEQYF
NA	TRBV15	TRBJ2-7	CATSTASGAPYEQYF
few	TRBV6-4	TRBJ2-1	CASRLGLAGYNEQFF
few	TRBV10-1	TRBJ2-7	CASSVTSGVGEQYF
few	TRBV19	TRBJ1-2	CASSSDRNYGYTF
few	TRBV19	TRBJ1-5	CASSIRLGVSHQPQHF
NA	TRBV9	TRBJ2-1	CASTGAGEGYNEQFF
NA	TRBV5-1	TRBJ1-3	CASSLVPAGSSGNTIYF
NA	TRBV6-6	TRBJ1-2	CASTDRSTNYGYTF
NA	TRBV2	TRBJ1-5	CASSGSTSNQPQHF
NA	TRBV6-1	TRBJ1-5	CASSVPLTGWNQPQHF
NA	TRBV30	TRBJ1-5	CAWSVRAASPQHF
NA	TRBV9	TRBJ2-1	CASSVGREQFF
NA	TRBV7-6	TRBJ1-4	CASSSTGGAGANEKLFF
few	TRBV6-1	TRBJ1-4	CAYAGDRAEKLFF
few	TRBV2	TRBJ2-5	CASSARTGGETQYF
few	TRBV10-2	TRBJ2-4	CASSESGRGNIQYF
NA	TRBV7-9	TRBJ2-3	CASSSGLADTDTQYF